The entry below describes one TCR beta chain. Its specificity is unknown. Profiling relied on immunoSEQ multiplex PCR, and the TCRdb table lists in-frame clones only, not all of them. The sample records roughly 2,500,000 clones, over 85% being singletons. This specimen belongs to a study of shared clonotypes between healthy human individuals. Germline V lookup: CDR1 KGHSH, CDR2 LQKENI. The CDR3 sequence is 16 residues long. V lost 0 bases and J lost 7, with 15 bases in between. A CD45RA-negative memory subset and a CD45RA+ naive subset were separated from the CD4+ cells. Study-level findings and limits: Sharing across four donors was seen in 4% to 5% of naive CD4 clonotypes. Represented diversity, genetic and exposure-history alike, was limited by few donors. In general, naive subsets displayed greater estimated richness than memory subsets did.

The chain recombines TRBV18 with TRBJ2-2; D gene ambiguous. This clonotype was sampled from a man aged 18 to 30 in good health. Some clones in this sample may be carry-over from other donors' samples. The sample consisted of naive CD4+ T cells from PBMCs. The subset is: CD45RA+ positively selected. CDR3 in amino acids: CASSPPGFGFNGELFF. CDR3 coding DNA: TGTGCCAGCTCACCACCGGGGTTTGGCTTCAACGGGGAGCTGTTTTTT.